This TCR beta chain was captured in a study of T cell responses to AZD1222 COVID-19 vaccine. Generated by immunoSEQ multiplex PCR, the TCRdb table keeps only in-frame clones and is missing some. The repertoire holds about 99,000 clones, with 90% to 95% as singletons. About this clone: Its cognate antigen is unknown.

Study results and caveats: Sampled repertoires all dated from after the peak T cell response. White British donors predominated, females outnumbered males, and clonal diversity was possibly underestimated. Within unmutated variant regions lay the reported targets of nearly half of spike-specific TCRs. CD4 TCRs linked to vaccination spanned spike, dominating at 160-218 and 743-854.

The sequenced sample was peripheral blood, obtained on day 0 of AZD1222 vaccination. The TCR originated in an adult in good health.

CDR3 sequence: CASSPTGGNTEAFF. The DNA of the CDR3 is TGTGCCAGCAGTCCCACGGGGGGAAACACTGAAGCTTTCTTT. The V gene is TRBV25-1, the J gene TRBJ1-1, with D possibly matching TRBD1 (5 bases). V lost 5 bases to trimming and J lost 2 bases, with 12 bases between them. Germline-derived CDR1 and CDR2 are MGHDK and SYGVNS. This CDR3 comprises 14 residues.